These 12 T cell receptor beta chains originate from one sample sequenced in a study of blood T cell repertoires in COVID-19. Profiled with immunoSEQ multiplex PCR; TCRdb holds only in-frame clones, not every one. The sample shows roughly 250,000 clones, roughly 90% of them seen only once. Sequencing used PBMCs or T cells enriched from blood (not recorded which). These receptors originate from a woman aged 40 to 50 with acute COVID-19.

The chain employs TRBV28 and TRBJ2-6; no clear D. The V gene's germline CDR1 is MDHEN and CDR2 SYDVKM. With 6 bases removed from V and 0 bases from J, the gap between germline ends came to 9 bases. The CDR3 extends over 15 amino acids. CDR3 bases: TGTGCCAGCAGCCCTTTCCGCTCTGGGGCCAACGTCCTGACTTTC. This encodes CASSPFRSGANVLTF.

The rearrangement uses TRBV19 and TRBJ1-1; D ambiguous. CDR3 length equals 13 residues. Trimming stripped 1 base from V and 1 base from J, with 4 bases between. The germline CDR1 and CDR2 sequences are LNHDA and SQIVND (reference sequence). The DNA for the CDR3 is TGTGCCAGTAGTATAGTAAAGAACACTGAAGCTTTCTTT. Residues: CASSIVKNTEAFF.

This sequence joins TRBV11-3 and TRBJ1-1, with 11 bases fitting TRBD1. The CDR3 runs 15 residues. CDR1 and CDR2 (germline): SGHNT, YENEEA. The junction had 4 bases not matched to a gene; V was cut back by 3 bases and J by 4 bases. The CDR3 spells CASSFRDRGGTEAFF. CDR3 nucleotide sequence: TGTGCCAGCAGCTTCCGGGACAGGGGGGGCACTGAAGCTTTCTTT.

CDR3 in DNA: TGTGCCTGGAGTGGTCAGGGGGCAGTCGGAAAACTGTTTTTT. Protein: CAWSGQGAVGKLFF. V is TRBV30 and J is TRBJ1-4; TRBD1 matches 8 bases. V lost 1 base to trimming and J lost 10 bases; unmatched junction nucleotides: 8. CDR3 length equals 14 residues. Germline V CDR1 and CDR2: GTSNPN, SVGIG (reference sequence).

This sequence joins TRBV24-1 and TRBJ2-2, with TRBD1 identical over 9 bases. This CDR3 contains 14 residues. Per the germline V gene, CDR1 is KGHDR and CDR2 is SFDVKD. The ends lost 5 bases at V and 5 bases at J; junction bases unmatched: 2. In DNA form, the CDR3 reads TGTGCCACCAGTGGGACAGGGGTTACCGGGGAGCTGTTTTTT. Protein sequence: CATSGTGVTGELFF.

The chain couples TRBV9 to TRBJ1-4; TRBD1 aligns across 9 bases. Germline CDR1 SGDLS, CDR2 YYNGEE. Trimming took 3 bases from V and 4 from J; bases not matched to a gene: 1. The CDR3 is made up of 14 amino acids. Here the CDR3 reads CASSADRGNEKLFF. The CDR3 DNA sequence: TGTGCCAGCAGCGCGGACAGGGGTAATGAAAAACTGTTTTTT.

The chain couples TRBV28 to TRBJ2-7, with D unclear. From germline, CDR1 is MDHEN and CDR2 SYDVKM. The CDR3 consists of 13 residues. Trimming took 6 bases from V and 0 from J, leaving 9 bases between them. The CDR3 reads CASRLSSSYEQYF. The CDR3 DNA follows: TGTGCCAGCAGACTGAGCTCCTCCTACGAGCAGTACTTC.

This rearrangement joins TRBV5-6 to TRBJ2-5; TRBD2 might be the D (6 bases). This CDR3 spans 14 amino acids. Trimming took off 2 bases at V and 4 bases at J, with 12 bases between the two ends. Germline V gene lookup returns CDR1 SGHDT and CDR2 YYEEEE. CDR3 nucleotides: TGTGCCAGCAGCTTCCGGGACTCACGAGAGACCCAGTACTTC. It translates to CASSFRDSRETQYF.

The chain combines TRBV7-6 with TRBJ1-4; the match to TRBD1 covers 7 bases. This CDR3 has 16 residues. Germline assignment: CDR1 SGHVS and CDR2 FNYEAQ. The V segment lost 4 bases and the J segment 7 bases; nucleotides outside the gene matches: 12. Here the CDR3 reads CASSSSSTGFREKLFF. In DNA form, the CDR3 reads TGTGCCAGCAGCTCATCGTCGACAGGGTTTCGTGAAAAACTGTTTTTT.

The CDR3 loop is CASRYSGATGELFF. The DNA for the CDR3 is TGTGCCAGTAGGTATAGCGGGGCCACCGGGGAGCTGTTTTTT. This chain joins TRBV19 and TRBJ2-2; 8 bases align to TRBD2. Per the germline V gene, CDR1 is LNHDA and CDR2 is SQIVND (reference sequence). The CDR3 sequence is 14 residues long. V gave up 6 bases and J gave up 4 bases; unmatched junction bases: 4.

The chain has TRBV11-3 and TRBJ2-5, with TRBD2 identical over 11 bases. The CDR3 spans 14 residues. Unmatched junction bases numbered 3, after V lost 5 bases and J lost 4 bases. From germline, CDR1 is SGHNT and CDR2 YENEEA. For the CDR3, the DNA is TGTGCCAGCAGCCCGACTAGCGGGACAGAGACCCAGTACTTC. This sequence encodes CASSPTSGTETQYF. Complete variable domain (other parts from reference TRBV11-3 and TRBJ2-5): EAGVVQSPRYKIIEKKQPVAFWCNPISGHNTLYWYLQNLGQGPELLIRYENEEAVDDSQLPKDRFSAERLKGVDSTLKIQPAELGDSAVYLCASSPTSGTETQYFGPGTRLLVL.

This sequence joins TRBV11-3 and TRBJ2-7; TRBD2 matches at 8 bases. Trimming at V came to 2 bases and at J to 4 bases, leaving 1 base not matched to a gene. This CDR3 spans 13 amino acids. The germline V gene encodes CDR1 SGHNT and CDR2 YENEEA. The chain's CDR3 is CASSLSGGYEQYF. CDR3 DNA sequence: TGTGCCAGCAGCTTATCGGGGGGGTACGAGCAGTACTTC.